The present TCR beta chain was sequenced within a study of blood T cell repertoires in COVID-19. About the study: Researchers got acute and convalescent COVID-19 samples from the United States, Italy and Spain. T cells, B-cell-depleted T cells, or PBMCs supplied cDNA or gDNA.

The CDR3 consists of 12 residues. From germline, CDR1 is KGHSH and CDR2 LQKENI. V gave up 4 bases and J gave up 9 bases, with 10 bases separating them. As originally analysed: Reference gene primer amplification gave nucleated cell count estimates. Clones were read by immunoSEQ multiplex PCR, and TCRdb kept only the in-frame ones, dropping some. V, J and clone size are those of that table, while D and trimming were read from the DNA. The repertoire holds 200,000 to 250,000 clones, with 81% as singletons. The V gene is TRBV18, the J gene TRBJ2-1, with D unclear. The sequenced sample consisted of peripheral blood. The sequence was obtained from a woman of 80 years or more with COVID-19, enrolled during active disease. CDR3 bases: TGTGCCAGCTCACAACTCGTCGGTGAGCAGTTCTTC. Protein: CASSQLVGEQFF. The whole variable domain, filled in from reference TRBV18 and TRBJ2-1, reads NAGVMQNPRHLVRRRGQEARLRCSPMKGHSHVYWYRQLPEEGLKFMVYLQKENIIDESGMPKERFSAEFPKEGPSILRIQQVVRGDSAAYFCASSQLVGEQFFGPGTRLTVL.